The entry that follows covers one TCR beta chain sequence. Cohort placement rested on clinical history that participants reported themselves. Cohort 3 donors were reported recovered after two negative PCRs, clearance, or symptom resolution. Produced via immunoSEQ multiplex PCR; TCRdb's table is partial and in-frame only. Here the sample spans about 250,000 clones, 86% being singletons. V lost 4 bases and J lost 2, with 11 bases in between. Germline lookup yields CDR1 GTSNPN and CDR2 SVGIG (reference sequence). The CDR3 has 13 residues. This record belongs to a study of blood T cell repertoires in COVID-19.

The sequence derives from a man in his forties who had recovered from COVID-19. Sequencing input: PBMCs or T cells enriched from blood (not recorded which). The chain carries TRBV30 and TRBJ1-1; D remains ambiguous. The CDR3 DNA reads TGTGCCTGGACCTACGGGAGAAACACTGAAGCTTTCTTT. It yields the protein CAWTYGRNTEAFF.